This T cell receptor (beta chain) emerged from a study of identical twins. Broader study findings: Cord blood beta clonotypes present at high abundance carried fewer insertions; no such pattern appeared in memory repertoires. For out-of-frame beta sequences, excess twin sharing was weaker.

TCRdb independently ran MiXCR on the 5' RACE reads; one entry per CDR3 protein. The sample comprises roughly 250,000 distinct CDR3 sequences, more than 12% of which are singletons, and 8.8% rests with the top ten. The V gene end was trimmed by 0 bases and the J gene end by 2 bases; junction bases not matched to a gene: 8. The CDR3 is 16 residues long. Germline loops: CDR1 SGDLS, CDR2 YYNGEE. This clonotype was seen a handful of times. As yet, its antigen is unknown. The chain combines TRBV9 with TRBJ2-7; the match to TRBD1 covers 7 bases. What was sequenced was memory (CD45RO+) T cells sorted from blood. The source is a woman aged 18 to 35 in good health. The CDR3 coding sequence is TGTGCCAGCAGCGTAGGGCTGGGGGACAGCGCCTACGAGCAGTACTTC. Translation gives CASSVGLGDSAYEQYF. Supplemented by reference TRBV9 and TRBJ2-7, the full variable domain reads DSGVTQTPKHLITATGQRVTLRCSPRSGDLSVYWYQQSLDQGLQFLIQYYNGEERAKGNILERFSAQQFPDLHSELNLSSLELGDSALYFCASSVGLGDSAYEQYFGPGTRLTVT.